This T cell receptor (beta chain) is drawn from a study of CD8 T cells in ankylosing spondylitis. Study observations and caveats: Within matched ankylosing spondylitis synovial fluid, disease-linked clones were reportedly significantly enriched. Ankylosing spondylitis blood appeared to carry a characteristic TCR beta motif of roughly eight highly homologous variants. Disease-linked clones displayed a CD8+ phenotype and appeared relatively rarely in peripheral blood.

Generation of TCR beta libraries employed quantitative 5'-RACE incorporating molecular barcodes. MiXCR was run by TCRdb on the 5' RACE reads, yielding one entry per CDR3 protein. The data contain some 840,000 distinct CDR3 sequences, about 11% of them seen just once; the ten biggest clones take up approximately 0.5%. The CDR3 covers 16 residues. V lost 6 bases to trimming and J lost 2 bases; unmatched junction nucleotides: 9. Looked up from germline, CDR1 is ENHRY and CDR2 is SYGVKD. Concerning this clonotype: The antigen is not known.

The clonotype originates from a male donor with ankylosing spondylitis. The sequencing input was blood, either unsorted or a sorted T cell fraction (not recorded which). This rearrangement joins TRBV10-3 to TRBJ2-2; 7 bases are shared with TRBD1. In nucleotides, the CDR3 is TGTGCCATCAGCCTCTCCCGGGACAGTAACACCGGGGAGCTGTTTTTT. This encodes CAISLSRDSNTGELFF.